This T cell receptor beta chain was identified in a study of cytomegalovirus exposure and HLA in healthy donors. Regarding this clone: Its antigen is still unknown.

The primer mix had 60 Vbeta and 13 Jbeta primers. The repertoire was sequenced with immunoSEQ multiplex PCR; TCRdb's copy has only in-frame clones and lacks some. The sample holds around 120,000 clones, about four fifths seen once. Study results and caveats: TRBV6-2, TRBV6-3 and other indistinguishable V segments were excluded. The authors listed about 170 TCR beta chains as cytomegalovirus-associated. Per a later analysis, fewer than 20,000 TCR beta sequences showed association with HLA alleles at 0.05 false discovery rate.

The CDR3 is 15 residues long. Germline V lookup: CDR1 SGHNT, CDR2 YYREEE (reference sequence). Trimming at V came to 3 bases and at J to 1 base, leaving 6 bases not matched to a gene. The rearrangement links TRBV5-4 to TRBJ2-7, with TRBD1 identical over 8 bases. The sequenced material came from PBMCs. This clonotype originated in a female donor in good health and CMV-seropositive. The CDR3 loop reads CASSSQGVTSYEQYF. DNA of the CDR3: TGTGCCAGCAGCTCACAGGGGGTGACTTCCTACGAGCAGTACTTC.